The clone carrying this TCR beta chain has only a few counts. Its antigen is unidentified. The V segment lost 5 bases and the J segment 2 bases; nucleotides outside the gene matches: 4. The CDR3 sequence is 14 residues long. Germline assignment: CDR1 SNHLY and CDR2 FYNNEI. This specimen comes from a study of PD-1 blockade in classical Hodgkin lymphoma. Overall study results and limits: The CD4+ diversity rise by C4D1 was clearest in complete responders. With respect to the repertoire differences, their causes, possibly disease activity or prior therapy, remain undefined. Reported findings placed baseline TCR diversity lower in newly diagnosed patients (compared with healthy donors).

Using immunoSEQ multiplex PCR, the repertoire was profiled, and TCRdb retains in-frame clones only, with some absent. The table has around 41,000 clones, about 82% seen once. Each of the patients experienced relapse following autologous stem cell transplantation, and their brentuximab vedotin exposure differed. The sequencing used peripheral blood mononuclear cells (PBMCs), collected at baseline. V and J are TRBV2 and TRBJ2-5, with 8 bases lining up with TRBD1. The TCR originated in a human donor with classical Hodgkin lymphoma. The CDR3 sequence: CASSPNRGQETQYF. The CDR3 DNA reads TGTGCCAGCAGTCCAAACAGGGGGCAAGAGACCCAGTACTTC.